The entry below describes one T cell receptor beta chain. This specimen comes from a study of cytomegalovirus exposure and HLA in healthy donors. The PCR had 60 Vbeta and 13 Jbeta primers. TCRdb's table, derived via immunoSEQ multiplex PCR, lists solely in-frame clones and lacks some. The data contain fewer than 200,000 clones, 82% of them singletons. This CDR3 spans 16 amino acids. The junction had 3 bases not matched to a gene; V was cut back by 5 bases and J by 1 base. Germline CDR1 is SGHAT and CDR2 is FQDESV (reference sequence). This TCR was sampled from a girl between 10 and 17 years old in good health and CMV-seropositive. The chain recombines TRBV11-1 with TRBJ2-5, with 14 bases fitting TRBD2. The specimen was PBMCs. The CDR3 loop reads CASSRTSGGIQETQYF. In DNA, the CDR3 is TGTGCCAGCAGCCGGACTAGCGGGGGGATCCAAGAGACCCAGTACTTC.